This T cell receptor beta chain stems from a study of blood T cells in healthy people across ages (dated by TCRdb to the mid-2010s). Regarding the study in general: Template switching captured roughly one uniquely barcoded TCR beta cDNA molecule per two T cells in model experiments. The study measured age-related changes in TCR beta repertoire diversity using deep sequencing normalized with unique cDNA molecular identifiers. The donors were split into four age groups: young (average 16 years), middle-aged (around 37), aged (roughly 65) and long-lived (approximately 80). Donors of different ages were randomly distributed across sequencing lanes to avoid experimental bias. The study analyzed two additional independent replicas of 1 million unique cDNA reads from the same blood draw for two donors, one aged 18 to 29 and one aged 80 or older.

V lost 6 bases and J lost 6 bases; the stretch between them is 23 bases long. Per the germline V gene, MNHEY is the CDR1 and SVGAGI is the CDR2. The CDR3 contains 16 residues, cysteine and phenylalanine counted. Solely the CDR3 DNA is kept, with 48 bases framed from the first base. Libraries came from 5' RACE. TCRdb records Illumina HiSeq 2500 as the sequencer. The second PCR ran for roughly 7 to 11 cycles and used a J-beta primer mix along with a sample-barcoded 5' primer. A template-switch 5' adaptor carrying 12 random nucleotides introduced a unique molecular identifier onto each TCR beta cDNA molecule. Each sample yielded at least 3 million CDR3-containing paired-end reads. All of the RNA was converted into first-strand cDNA using the Mint cDNA synthesis kit, with a TRBC-specific oligonucleotide serving as the primer. All cDNA was treated with uracil-DNA glycosylase and then went through a first 18-cycle PCR with the universal primers M1SS and BC2_uni_R. The study's own analysis went as follows. Each sample was normalized by randomly selecting 1 million high-quality reads, each carrying a distinct molecular identifier. Instead of being binned into consensus sequences, reads that shared molecular identifiers were thrown out. MiTCR, run with a Q25 quality threshold and the strictest error-elimination algorithm, handled CDR3 identification, clonotype clustering and error correction. A nonparametric unseen species model with Euler transformation was used to estimate lower-bound total TCR beta diversity. TCRdb cleaned the public reads at Q25 with fastp, built clones with MiXCR and kept in-frame beta chains. Each record represents a unique CDR3 protein, reported with the most common genes and DNA among its rows. What appears here as the V and J calls and clone size reflects TCRdb's work, not the paper's. The sample data list roughly 1.7 million distinct CDR3 sequences, and about 31% of these were observed just once. About 11% of the sample rests with the top ten.

General conclusions and limits of the study: Because donor CMV infection status was unknown, age-related changes in expanded clonotypes were potentially confounded. As age increased, observed TCR beta diversity per million T cells dropped in a roughly linear way, and a significant reduction was already evident by age 40. Total diversity estimates from one million sequenced T cells were considered lower bounds and underestimates. Conclusive comparison of naive and antigen-experienced compartments was prevented by the profiling of bulk unsorted PBMCs. Observed TCR beta diversity correlated strongly with the percentage of naive T cells measured by flow cytometry. Compared with the aged group, the long-lived group had more naive CD4+ T cells, fewer expanded clones and increased TCR diversity, suggesting age selection.

Donors were roughly 40 systemically healthy Caucasian individuals from Russia aged roughly 6 to 95 years. Each donor gave ten milliliters of peripheral blood, drawn into EDTA-treated Vacutainer tubes. Ficoll-Paque density-gradient centrifugation was used to isolate PBMCs, with at least 6 million obtained per sample. Trizol reagent was used to extract total RNA from the PBMCs, yielding at least 5.5 micrograms per sample. The percentages of naive CD45RAhigh/CD27high T cells were determined by flow cytometry on a PBMC aliquot from every donor. A few counts support this clonotype. What antigen it recognizes has not been identified. No much larger clone is present one base from it, and per-base qualities are unavailable.

This sequence uses TRBV6-5 and TRBJ1-2, and the D gene may be TRBD1, 6 bases matching. Sequenced: blood. This TCR came from a woman in her 30s in good health. The DNA sequence is given as TGTGCCAGCAGCTCCACACAGGGAATTGGGAGCCATGGCTACACCTTC. Translated, this gives CASSSTQGIGSHGYTF.